The 22 T cell receptor beta chains presented below share a single source sample, sequenced in a study of T-cell reconstitution after alpha-beta-depleted transplantation in children. Molecular barcoding with unique molecular identifiers was used for the TCRbeta library. MiXCR, run by TCRdb on the PCR reads, gives a single entry per CDR3 protein. The sample yields 360,000 or so distinct CDR3 sequences, around 20% seen once. The sequencing here drew on PBMCs from the stem cell graft donor, taken from the stem cell graft. The source is a human donor who donated a stem cell graft to a child with acute myeloid leukemia.

The rearrangement links TRBV12-3 or TRBV12-4 to TRBJ1-1, with D perhaps matching TRBD1 (5 bases). CDR3 size: 12 residues. Trimming took off 3 bases at V and 8 bases at J, with 10 bases between the two ends. CDR3 coding DNA: TGTGCCAGCAGTTTGGGACCTAAAGAAGCTTTCTTT. It specifies CASSLGPKEAFF.

A note on this clonotype: The CDR3 end shows no conserved phenylalanine or tryptophan, and so a read error is likely. CDR3 nucleotides: TGTGCCAGCAGGGGCCGGGACAGGCATAATGAAAAACTGTTTTGT. Translation gives CASRGRDRHNEKLFC. This chain connects TRBV12-3 or TRBV12-4 to TRBJ1-4, with 8 bases lining up with TRBD1. CDR3 size: 15 residues. After removal of 6 bases from V and 4 bases from J, the junction contained 7 bases not matched to a gene.

In its sample, this clonotype was seen a few times. The genes are TRBV10-3 and TRBJ2-3; D is uncertain. The V gene lost 2 bases and the J gene lost 7 bases, with 13 bases spanning the gap. Looked up from germline, CDR1 is ENHRY and CDR2 is SYGVKD. The CDR3 runs to 14 residues. In DNA form, the CDR3 reads TGTGCCATCAGTGAGACGTCGGCGCGGCATACGCAGTATTTT. Its protein is CAISETSARHTQYF.

This clonotype came up a few times. The chain recombines TRBV20-1 with TRBJ1-2, with D possibly matching TRBD1 (6 bases). The CDR3 has 16 amino acids. The germline gives CDR1 DFQATT, CDR2 SNEGSKA (reference sequence). Trimming pared 0 bases from V and 8 bases from J, leaving 22 bases between. The CDR3 nucleotides are TGCAGTGCTAGAGATCTGAGTCAGGGGAGGGACTGGGGCTACACCTTC. This sequence encodes CSARDLSQGRDWGYTF.

The chain is built from TRBV2 and TRBJ1-5; D is possibly TRBD1 (5 bases). V lost 1 base and J lost 6, with 10 bases in between. CDR3 length equals 14 residues. Germline V gene data show CDR1 as SNHLY and CDR2 as FYNNEI. The CDR3: CASSEGRGRQPQHF. The CDR3, as DNA: TGTGCCAGCAGTGAAGGGAGGGGTCGTCAGCCCCAGCATTTT.

V usage is TRBV20-1 and J usage is TRBJ2-3; 7 bases agree with TRBD2. The CDR3 is 16 residues long. V shed 5 bases and J 0 bases; nucleotides not matched to a gene: 11. Germline V lookup: CDR1 DFQATT, CDR2 SNEGSKA (reference sequence). The CDR3 sequence: CSAPRGSGLSTDTQYF. CDR3 sequence (DNA): TGCAGTGCTCCCCGGGGTAGCGGGTTGAGCACAGATACGCAGTATTTT.

This clonotype showed up many times. This chain joins TRBV29-1 and TRBJ2-2; D unclear. The CDR3 is 15 residues long. V lost 3 bases and J 4 bases, leaving 15 bases between the germline ends. The germline gives CDR1 SQVTM, CDR2 ANQGSEA. As DNA, the CDR3 is TGCAGCGTTGAGCTTGTGGGCACAACCACCGGGGAGCTGTTTTTT. Translated: CSVELVGTTTGELFF.

The chain uses TRBV9 and TRBJ2-1, with D perhaps TRBD2 (6 bases). Looked up from germline, CDR1 is SGDLS and CDR2 is YYNGEE. CDR3 length: 19 amino acids. The V end was cut by 3 bases, the J end by 3 bases, with 25 bases between. The DNA of the CDR3 is TGTGCCAGCAGCGCCAGAACCCGGATGGGGGAGGAGGGCTACAATGAGCAGTTCTTC. It is translated as CASSARTRMGEEGYNEQFF. The variable domain in full, with the rest retrieved from reference TRBV9 and TRBJ2-1, is DSGVTQTPKHLITATGQRVTLRCSPRSGDLSVYWYQQSLDQGLQFLIQYYNGEERAKGNILERFSAQQFPDLHSELNLSSLELGDSALYFCASSARTRMGEEGYNEQFFGPGTRLTVL.

This clonotype has just a few counts. The chain joins TRBV24-1 to TRBJ2-1; 8 nucleotides agree with TRBD1. V trimming: 5 bases; J trimming: 8 bases; junction bases outside the gene matches: 13. CDR3 length: 16 residues. Per germline, CDR1 KGHDR and CDR2 SFDVKD. The CDR3 region has the DNA TGTGCCACCAGTGCCCCTCGGACAGGGTCCGTTGATGAGCAGTTCTTC. Its protein product is CATSAPRTGSVDEQFF.

The V call is TRBV12-3 or TRBV12-4, the J call TRBJ2-7, with D uncertain. The CDR3 loop spans 12 amino acids. The V and J ends lost 4 bases and 5 bases respectively, with 9 bases between them. The CDR3 region has the DNA TGTGCCAGCAGTTCTGACCCGAACGAGCAGTACTTC. Encoded protein: CASSSDPNEQYF.

This clonotype was seen a few times. The chain links TRBV12-3 or TRBV12-4 to TRBJ2-3; 9 bases are a match to TRBD2. V trimming: 3 bases; J trimming: 2 bases; junction bases outside the gene matches: 6. The CDR3 runs 16 residues. The CDR3 DNA reads as TGTGCCAGCAGTTTCAGTCTAGCGGGGAACACAGATACGCAGTATTTT. This gives the protein CASSFSLAGNTDTQYF.

V and J are TRBV28 and TRBJ2-7; a possible D gene is TRBD1 (6 bases). Germline V gene lookup returns CDR1 MDHEN and CDR2 SYDVKM. This CDR3 region has 13 residues. Deletions cut 3 bases from V and 6 bases from J, with 12 bases between. CDR3 DNA sequence: TGTGCCAGCAGTTTTTACAGGGACGGCGAGCAGTACTTC. This translates into CASSFYRDGEQYF.

V is TRBV7-9 and J is TRBJ2-1, with a possible D match to TRBD2 (6 bases). The V end lost 11 bases, the J end lost 7 bases, and 15 bases lay between the germline ends. Germline V lookup: CDR1 SEHNR, CDR2 FQNEAQ (reference sequence). CDR3 length: 12 amino acids. The CDR3 region is CAERLAVNEQFF. The CDR3 region has the DNA TGTGCCGAGAGATTAGCGGTTAATGAGCAGTTCTTC.

In its sample, this clonotype was seen many times. The junction shows a germline mismatch at one end, possibly a read error. The rearrangement uses TRBV20-1 and TRBJ2-1, with unresolved D. The germline V gene encodes CDR1 DFQATT and CDR2 SNEGSKA (reference sequence). The CDR3 spans 12 residues. In DNA, the CDR3 is TGCAGTGCTAGGGGCTCCAACAATGAGCAGTTCTTC. It encodes CSARGSNNEQFF.

This chain connects TRBV12-3 or TRBV12-4 to TRBJ2-7; 8 nucleotides agree with TRBD2. The V segment lost 6 bases and the J segment 4 bases; nucleotides outside the gene matches: 11. The CDR3 consists of 15 residues. For the CDR3, the DNA is TGTGCCAGCAGGATCGGGAACGGGGGGGGGTACGAGCAGTACTTC. Translated, it gives CASRIGNGGGYEQYF.

This clonotype was recorded at least ten times. This chain uses TRBV12-3 or TRBV12-4 with TRBJ1-1; D remains ambiguous. Trimming stripped 3 bases from V and 3 bases from J, with 17 bases between. This CDR3 spans 16 amino acids. The CDR3 protein is CASSLGSRADDTEAFF. The CDR3 bases are TGTGCCAGCAGTTTGGGGTCCCGGGCGGACGACACTGAAGCTTTCTTT.

This clonotype was found a few times. The rearrangement joins TRBV20-1 to TRBJ1-5; D is undetermined. The CDR3 has 12 residues. CDR1 and CDR2 from the germline V gene are DFQATT and SNEGSKA (reference sequence). Trimming left V 2 bases short and J 5 bases short, with 7 bases between. Written as DNA, the CDR3 is TGCAGTGCTAGAAGCGGCTATCAGCCCCAGCATTTT. It codes for CSARSGYQPQHF.

In this sample, this clonotype turned up many times. J is TRBJ1-2 and V is TRBV12-3 or TRBV12-4, with a tentative D call TRBD1 (6 bases). The CDR3 runs to 12 residues. V was trimmed by 6 bases and J by 6 bases, leaving 11 bases between them. The CDR3 nucleotides read TGTGCCAGCAGGCCAGGGGCGGATGGCTACACCTTC. It translates to CASRPGADGYTF.

This clonotype showed up just a few times. The chain is built from TRBV11-2 and TRBJ2-5; 7 bases are a match to TRBD1. Looked up from germline, CDR1 is SGHAT and CDR2 is FQNNGV. V shed 5 bases and J 4 bases; nucleotides not matched to a gene: 13. The CDR3 is 16 residues long. CDR3 residues: CASSPGQILALETQYF. As DNA, the CDR3 is TGTGCCAGCAGCCCGGGACAGATCCTTGCCCTAGAGACCCAGTACTTC.

V is TRBV7-9 and J is TRBJ1-4; D ambiguous. Looked up from germline, CDR1 is SEHNR and CDR2 is FQNEAQ (reference sequence). CDR3 length: 13 amino acids. Deletions cut 2 bases from V and 4 bases from J, with 5 bases between. CDR3 bases: TGTGCCAGCAGCTTACAAGTTAATGAAAAACTGTTTTTT. Amino acid sequence: CASSLQVNEKLFF.

V usage is TRBV14 and J usage is TRBJ2-7, with 9 bases fitting TRBD2. The CDR3 totals 15 residues. Germline V gives CDR1 SGHDN, CDR2 FVKESK. V trimming: 1 base; J trimming: 2 bases; junction bases outside the gene matches: 3. CDR3 residues: CASSQGRGRAYEQYF. The CDR3 nucleotides read TGTGCCAGCAGCCAAGGGCGCGGGAGGGCCTACGAGCAGTACTTC.

The rearrangement joins TRBV10-3 to TRBJ1-5; D unresolved. The V gene's germline CDR1 is ENHRY and CDR2 SYGVKD. The CDR3 has 13 amino acids. Trimming stripped 7 bases from V and 5 bases from J, with 12 bases between. CDR3 sequence (DNA): TGTGCCATCAAATCGCGGGGAGATCAGCCCCAGCATTTT. It is translated as CAIKSRGDQPQHF.